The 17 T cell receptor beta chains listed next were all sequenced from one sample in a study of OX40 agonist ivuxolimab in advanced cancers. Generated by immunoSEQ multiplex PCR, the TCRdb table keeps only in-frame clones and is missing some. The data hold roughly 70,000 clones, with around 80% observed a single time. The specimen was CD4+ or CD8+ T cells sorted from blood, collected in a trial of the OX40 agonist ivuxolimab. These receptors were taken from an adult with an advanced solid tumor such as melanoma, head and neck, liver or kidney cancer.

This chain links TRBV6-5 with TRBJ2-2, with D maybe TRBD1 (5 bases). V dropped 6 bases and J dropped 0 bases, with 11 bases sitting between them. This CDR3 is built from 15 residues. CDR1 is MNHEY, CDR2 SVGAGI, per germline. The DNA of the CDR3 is TGTGCCAGCAGGACACAGGTTACGAACACCGGGGAGCTGTTTTTT. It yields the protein CASRTQVTNTGELFF.

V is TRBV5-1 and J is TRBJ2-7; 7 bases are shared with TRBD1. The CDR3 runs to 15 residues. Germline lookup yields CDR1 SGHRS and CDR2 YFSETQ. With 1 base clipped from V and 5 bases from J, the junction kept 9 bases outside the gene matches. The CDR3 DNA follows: TGCGCCAGCAGCTTGTTTTCGACAGGGCACCACGAGCAGTACTTC. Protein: CASSLFSTGHHEQYF.

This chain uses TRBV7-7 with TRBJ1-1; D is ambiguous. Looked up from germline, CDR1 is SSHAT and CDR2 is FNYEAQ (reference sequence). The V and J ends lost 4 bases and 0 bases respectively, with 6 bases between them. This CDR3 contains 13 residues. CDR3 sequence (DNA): TGTGCCAGCAGCTCGGGTCTGAACACTGAAGCTTTCTTT. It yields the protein CASSSGLNTEAFF.

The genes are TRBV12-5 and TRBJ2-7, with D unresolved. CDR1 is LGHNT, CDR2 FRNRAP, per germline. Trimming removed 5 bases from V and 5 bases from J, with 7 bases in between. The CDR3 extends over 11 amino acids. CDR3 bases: TGTGCTAGTGGTCCGCTTCACGAGCAGTACTTC. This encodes CASGPLHEQYF. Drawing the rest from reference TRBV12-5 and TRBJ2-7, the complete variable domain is DARVTQTPRHKVTEMGQEVTMRCQPILGHNTVFWYRQTMMQGLELLAYFRNRAPLDDSGMPKDRFSAEMPDATLATLKIQPSEPRDSAVYFCASGPLHEQYFGPGTRLTVT.

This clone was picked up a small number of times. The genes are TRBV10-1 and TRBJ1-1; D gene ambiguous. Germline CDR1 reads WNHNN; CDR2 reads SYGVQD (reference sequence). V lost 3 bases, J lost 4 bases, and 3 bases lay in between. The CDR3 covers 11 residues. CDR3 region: CASSEATEAFF. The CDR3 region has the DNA TGCGCCAGCAGTGAAGCCACTGAAGCTTTCTTT.

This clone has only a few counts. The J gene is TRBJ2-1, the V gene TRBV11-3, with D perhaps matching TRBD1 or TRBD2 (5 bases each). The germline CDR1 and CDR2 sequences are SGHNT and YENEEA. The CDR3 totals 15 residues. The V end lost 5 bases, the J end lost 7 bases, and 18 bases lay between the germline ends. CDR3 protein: CASSGTGTDRNEQFF. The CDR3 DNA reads TGTGCCAGCAGCGGGACGGGTACAGACCGAAATGAGCAGTTCTTC.

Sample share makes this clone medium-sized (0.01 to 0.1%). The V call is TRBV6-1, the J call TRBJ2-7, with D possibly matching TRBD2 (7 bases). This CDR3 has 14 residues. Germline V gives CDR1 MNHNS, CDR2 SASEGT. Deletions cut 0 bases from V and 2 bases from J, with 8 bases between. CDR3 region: CASSEAGGAYEQYF. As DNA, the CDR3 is TGTGCCAGCAGTGAAGCAGGGGGGGCCTACGAGCAGTACTTC.

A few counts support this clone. The CDR3 nucleotides are TGTGCCGTAGGGGGAAGTTCTGGAAACACCATATATTTT. Protein: CAVGGSSGNTIYF. V is TRBV6-5 and J is TRBJ1-3; D perhaps matches TRBD1 (6 bases). The CDR3 runs 13 residues. CDR1 is MNHEY, CDR2 SVGAGI, per germline. The germline V and J ends were trimmed by 11 bases and 1 base, with 12 bases remaining between them.

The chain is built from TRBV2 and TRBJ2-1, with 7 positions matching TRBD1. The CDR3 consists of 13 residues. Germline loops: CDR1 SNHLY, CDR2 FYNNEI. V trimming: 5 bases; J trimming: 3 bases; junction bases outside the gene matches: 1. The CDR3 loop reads CASSTGDYNEQFF. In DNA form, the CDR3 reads TGTGCCAGCAGTACAGGGGACTACAATGAGCAGTTCTTC.

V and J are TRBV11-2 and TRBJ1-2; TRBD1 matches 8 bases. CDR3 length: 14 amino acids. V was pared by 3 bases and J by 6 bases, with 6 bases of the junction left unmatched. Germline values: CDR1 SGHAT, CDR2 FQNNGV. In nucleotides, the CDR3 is TGTGCCAGCAGCTTTGCAGGGGGCCTCAATGGCTACACCTTC. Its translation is CASSFAGGLNGYTF.

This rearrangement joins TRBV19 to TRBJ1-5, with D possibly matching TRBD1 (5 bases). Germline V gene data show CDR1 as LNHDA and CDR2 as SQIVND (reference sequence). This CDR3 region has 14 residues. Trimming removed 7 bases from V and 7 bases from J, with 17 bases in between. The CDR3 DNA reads TGTGCCAGTACTTCGATCGGGACCAACCAGCCCCAGCATTTT. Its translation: CASTSIGTNQPQHF.

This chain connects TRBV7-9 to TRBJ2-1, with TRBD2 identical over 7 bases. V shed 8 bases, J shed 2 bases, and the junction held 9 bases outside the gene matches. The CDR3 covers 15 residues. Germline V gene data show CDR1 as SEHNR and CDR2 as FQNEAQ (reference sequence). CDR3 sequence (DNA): TGTGCCAGCCCCGGGGATGGGGGGGCCTACAATGAGCAGTTCTTC. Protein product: CASPGDGGAYNEQFF.

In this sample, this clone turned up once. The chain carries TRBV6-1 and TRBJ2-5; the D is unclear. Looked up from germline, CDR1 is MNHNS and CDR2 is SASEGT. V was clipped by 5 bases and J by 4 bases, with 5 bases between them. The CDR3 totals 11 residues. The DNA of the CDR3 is TGTGCCAGCAGTTACCCAGAGACCCAGTACTTC. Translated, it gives CASSYPETQYF.

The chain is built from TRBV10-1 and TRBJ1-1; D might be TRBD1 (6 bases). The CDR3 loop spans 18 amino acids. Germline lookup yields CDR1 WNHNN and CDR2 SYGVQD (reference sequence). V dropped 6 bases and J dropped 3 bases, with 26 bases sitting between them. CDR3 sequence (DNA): TGCGCCAGCAGCCCGACGAATGGAATGGACAGCCGCCACACTGAAGCTTTCTTT. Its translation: CASSPTNGMDSRHTEAFF.

Here the CDR3 reads CASSWGLAEQETQYF. Written as DNA, the CDR3 is TGCGCCAGCAGCTGGGGACTAGCGGAGCAAGAGACCCAGTACTTC. This chain links TRBV5-1 with TRBJ2-5, with 11 nucleotides matching TRBD2. This CDR3 has 15 amino acids. The germline V gene has CDR1 SGHRS and CDR2 YFSETQ. V gave up 3 bases and J gave up 2 bases; unmatched junction bases: 3.

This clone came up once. The CDR3 coding sequence is TGTGCCAGCACCCCAGTGGTTGGAAGGGCAAGGACCGGGGAGCTGTTTTTT. Residues: CASTPVVGRARTGELFF. This chain links TRBV14 with TRBJ2-2; no firm D call. V gave up 7 bases and J gave up 5 bases, with 23 bases separating them. In germline, CDR1 is SGHDN, CDR2 FVKESK. The length of the CDR3 is 17 residues.

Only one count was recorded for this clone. The CDR3 here is CASGGEGQGNQPQHF. CDR3 bases: TGTGCCAGCGGGGGTGAGGGGCAGGGCAATCAGCCCCAGCATTTT. The chain is built from TRBV2 and TRBJ1-5, with D perhaps matching TRBD1 (5 bases). This CDR3 has 15 residues. Trimming removed 8 bases at V and 2 bases at J, with 16 bases between. Germline CDR1 and CDR2: SNHLY and FYNNEI.